The 10 T cell receptor beta chains reported below all come from one sample, sequenced in a study of blood T cell repertoires in COVID-19. The repertoire was sequenced with immunoSEQ multiplex PCR; TCRdb's copy has only in-frame clones and lacks some. Among approximately 190,000 clones listed, about 86% were seen once. Sequenced sample: PBMCs or T cells enriched from blood (not recorded which). The receptors here all came from a woman aged 35 to 49 in a cohort exposed to, infected with or recovered from COVID-19 (not recorded which).

Concerning this clone: Additional DNA sequences in this sample encode the identical CDR3. This chain connects TRBV28 to TRBJ1-1; unclear D gene. Germline CDR1 MDHEN, CDR2 SYDVKM. This CDR3 is built from 13 residues. The V and J ends lost 2 bases and 1 base respectively, with 5 bases between them. CDR3 in DNA: TGTGCCAGCAGTTTACGGGGGAACACTGAAGCTTTCTTT. Translating gives CASSLRGNTEAFF.

This chain connects TRBV6-2 or TRBV6-3 to TRBJ2-1; 13 bases agree with TRBD2. CDR3 length: 15 amino acids. Germline V CDR1 and CDR2: MNHEY, SVGEGT. Trimming at V came to 0 bases and at J to 10 bases, leaving 3 bases not matched to a gene. The CDR3 loop is CASSYSGTSGKEQFF. The CDR3 DNA is TGTGCCAGCAGTTACTCCGGGACTAGCGGGAAAGAGCAGTTCTTC.

This chain connects TRBV4-1 to TRBJ2-5; 10 bases match TRBD2. The V and J ends lost 3 bases and 2 bases, in that order; junction bases with no gene match: 6. Germline CDR1 MGHRA, CDR2 YSYEKL. CDR3 size: 16 residues. In DNA, the CDR3 is TGCGCCAGCAGCCATCAAAGCGGGAGGGTTCAAGAGACCCAGTACTTC. This codes for CASSHQSGRVQETQYF.

This rearrangement joins TRBV29-1 to TRBJ2-7; TRBD1 agrees at 9 bases. The germline CDR1 and CDR2 sequences are SQVTM and ANQGSEA. The CDR3 has 13 amino acids. V trimming: 7 bases; J trimming: 3 bases; junction bases outside the gene matches: 7. The CDR3 nucleotides are TGCAGCGCATCCCCGGGACAGGGCTACGAGCAGTACTTC. It encodes CSASPGQGYEQYF.

The chain has TRBV9 and TRBJ2-7, with TRBD2 identical over 8 bases. The CDR3 is made up of 14 amino acids. Germline assignment: CDR1 SGDLS and CDR2 YYNGEE. V shed 3 bases and J 2 bases; nucleotides not matched to a gene: 4. CDR3 DNA sequence: TGTGCCAGCAGCGCACTAGCGGAGACCTACGAGCAGTACTTC. This encodes CASSALAETYEQYF. The full variable domain, rest sourced from reference TRBV9 and TRBJ2-7, is DSGVTQTPKHLITATGQRVTLRCSPRSGDLSVYWYQQSLDQGLQFLIQYYNGEERAKGNILERFSAQQFPDLHSELNLSSLELGDSALYFCASSALAETYEQYFGPGTRLTVT.

Here the CDR3 DNA reads TGTGCCATTGGGCCCGGGGGGCAAGAGACCCAGTACTTC. Its translation is CAIGPGGQETQYF. J is TRBJ2-5 and V is TRBV10-3; 7 bases are shared with TRBD2. Germline V CDR1 and CDR2: ENHRY, SYGVKD. Unmatched junction bases numbered 6, after V lost 9 bases and J lost 2 bases. The CDR3 has 13 amino acids.

This chain uses TRBV7-2 with TRBJ1-1; D uncertain. The CDR3 consists of 16 residues. V shed 4 bases and J shed 1 base, with 16 bases lying between them. CDR1 is SGHTA and CDR2 is FQGNSA in the germline V gene. The CDR3 sequence: CASSSLGGPSNTEAFF. CDR3 DNA sequence: TGTGCCAGCAGCTCTCTTGGCGGGCCATCGAACACTGAAGCTTTCTTT.

The V call is TRBV11-2, the J call TRBJ2-7, with 8 bases lining up with TRBD1. Germline CDR1 and CDR2: SGHAT and FQNNGV. Germline trimming cut 11 bases from V and 6 bases from J; bases unmatched to any gene: 9. The length of the CDR3 is 12 residues. The chain's CDR3 is CAAGQGNLEQYF. Written as DNA, the CDR3 is TGTGCCGCCGGACAGGGTAACCTCGAGCAGTACTTC.

The chain joins TRBV4-1 to TRBJ1-2, with TRBD1 matching over 10 bases. The germline V gene encodes CDR1 MGHRA and CDR2 YSYEKL. The CDR3 runs 15 residues. Trimming cost V 3 bases and J 6 bases; bases outside gene matches: 7. The CDR3 loop reads CASSQPGQGKNGYTF. The CDR3 coding sequence is TGCGCCAGCAGCCAGCCGGGACAGGGGAAGAATGGCTACACCTTC.

The rearrangement links TRBV24-1 to TRBJ1-2; unclear D gene. The germline gives CDR1 KGHDR, CDR2 SFDVKD. The CDR3 is 14 amino acids. V was trimmed by 1 base and J by 8 bases, leaving 13 bases between them. CDR3 loop: CATSDFPQARGYTF. The DNA of the CDR3 is TGTGCCACCAGTGATTTCCCCCAGGCCCGAGGCTACACCTTC.